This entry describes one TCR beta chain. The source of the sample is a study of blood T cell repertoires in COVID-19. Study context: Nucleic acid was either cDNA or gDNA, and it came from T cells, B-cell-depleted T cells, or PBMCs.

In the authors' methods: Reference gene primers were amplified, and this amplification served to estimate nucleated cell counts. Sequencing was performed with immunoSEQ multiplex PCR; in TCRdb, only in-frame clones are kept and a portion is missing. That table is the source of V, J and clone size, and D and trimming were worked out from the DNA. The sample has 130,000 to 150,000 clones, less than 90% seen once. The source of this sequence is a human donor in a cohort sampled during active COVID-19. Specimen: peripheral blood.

CDR3 sequence: CASSLNRDSFYYGYTF. The CDR3 DNA follows: TGTGCCAGCAGCCTTAACCGGGACAGTTTTTACTATGGCTACACCTTC. V gene TRBV7-2 combines with J gene TRBJ1-2, with TRBD1 matching 7 bases. CDR1 is SGHTA, CDR2 FQGNSA, per germline. This CDR3 has 16 amino acids. V lost 5 bases, J lost 3 bases, and 12 bases stayed unmatched.